This entry lists 5 T cell receptor beta chains sequenced from one sample in a study of blood T cell repertoires in COVID-19. Only in-frame clones appear in the TCRdb table, and some are missing; sequencing was by immunoSEQ multiplex PCR. This sample has some 240,000 clones, with approximately 88% found just once. Sequenced sample: PBMCs or T cells enriched from blood (not recorded which). The receptors were gathered from a woman aged 40 to 55 who had been exposed to COVID-19.

This sequence joins TRBV7-8 and TRBJ1-3; weak D call: TRBD1 (6 bases). Germline V gene data show CDR1 as SGHVS and CDR2 as FQNEAQ. There are 15 residues in the CDR3. With 2 bases removed from V and 2 bases from J, the gap between germline ends came to 10 bases. The CDR3 bases are TGTGCCAGCAGCTTACAGGGGCTAACTGGAAACACCATATATTTT. This gives the protein CASSLQGLTGNTIYF.

J is TRBJ1-4 and V is TRBV28; TRBD1 agrees at 8 bases. The CDR3 extends over 13 amino acids. Germline CDR1 MDHEN, CDR2 SYDVKM. With 10 bases clipped from V and 3 bases from J, the junction kept 4 bases outside the gene matches. The CDR3: CATQGQANEKLFF. The DNA of the CDR3 is TGTGCCACCCAGGGACAGGCTAATGAAAAACTGTTTTTT.

The rearrangement joins TRBV12-3 or TRBV12-4 to TRBJ1-2, with D tentatively TRBD1 (6 bases). The V and J ends lost 6 bases and 8 bases respectively, with 16 bases between them. This CDR3 contains 13 residues. The CDR3 DNA is TGTGCCAGCAGCCTGGACACAGGGCGCGGCTACACCTTC. The encoded protein is CASSLDTGRGYTF.

This chain links TRBV7-8 with TRBJ1-2; tentative D call: TRBD1 (6 bases). Per the germline V gene, CDR1 is SGHVS and CDR2 is FQNEAQ. The CDR3 is 19 amino acids. Between the trimmed V and J ends, which lost 2 bases and 5 bases, there was a span of 27 bases. The CDR3: CASSLLRDTRSEDRYGYTF. CDR3 in DNA: TGTGCCAGCAGCTTACTTCGGGACACCCGTTCGGAGGATAGGTATGGCTACACCTTC.

This clone was seen just once. V is TRBV25-1 and J is TRBJ2-1; TRBD2 aligns across 10 bases. The germline CDR1 and CDR2 sequences are MGHDK and SYGVNS. The junction had 7 bases not matched to a gene; V was cut back by 4 bases and J by 1 base. The CDR3 is made up of 17 amino acids. The CDR3 region has the DNA TGTGCCAGCAGTGGGCCCCCTAGCGGGAGTTCCTACAATGAGCAGTTCTTC. It codes for CASSGPPSGSSYNEQFF.